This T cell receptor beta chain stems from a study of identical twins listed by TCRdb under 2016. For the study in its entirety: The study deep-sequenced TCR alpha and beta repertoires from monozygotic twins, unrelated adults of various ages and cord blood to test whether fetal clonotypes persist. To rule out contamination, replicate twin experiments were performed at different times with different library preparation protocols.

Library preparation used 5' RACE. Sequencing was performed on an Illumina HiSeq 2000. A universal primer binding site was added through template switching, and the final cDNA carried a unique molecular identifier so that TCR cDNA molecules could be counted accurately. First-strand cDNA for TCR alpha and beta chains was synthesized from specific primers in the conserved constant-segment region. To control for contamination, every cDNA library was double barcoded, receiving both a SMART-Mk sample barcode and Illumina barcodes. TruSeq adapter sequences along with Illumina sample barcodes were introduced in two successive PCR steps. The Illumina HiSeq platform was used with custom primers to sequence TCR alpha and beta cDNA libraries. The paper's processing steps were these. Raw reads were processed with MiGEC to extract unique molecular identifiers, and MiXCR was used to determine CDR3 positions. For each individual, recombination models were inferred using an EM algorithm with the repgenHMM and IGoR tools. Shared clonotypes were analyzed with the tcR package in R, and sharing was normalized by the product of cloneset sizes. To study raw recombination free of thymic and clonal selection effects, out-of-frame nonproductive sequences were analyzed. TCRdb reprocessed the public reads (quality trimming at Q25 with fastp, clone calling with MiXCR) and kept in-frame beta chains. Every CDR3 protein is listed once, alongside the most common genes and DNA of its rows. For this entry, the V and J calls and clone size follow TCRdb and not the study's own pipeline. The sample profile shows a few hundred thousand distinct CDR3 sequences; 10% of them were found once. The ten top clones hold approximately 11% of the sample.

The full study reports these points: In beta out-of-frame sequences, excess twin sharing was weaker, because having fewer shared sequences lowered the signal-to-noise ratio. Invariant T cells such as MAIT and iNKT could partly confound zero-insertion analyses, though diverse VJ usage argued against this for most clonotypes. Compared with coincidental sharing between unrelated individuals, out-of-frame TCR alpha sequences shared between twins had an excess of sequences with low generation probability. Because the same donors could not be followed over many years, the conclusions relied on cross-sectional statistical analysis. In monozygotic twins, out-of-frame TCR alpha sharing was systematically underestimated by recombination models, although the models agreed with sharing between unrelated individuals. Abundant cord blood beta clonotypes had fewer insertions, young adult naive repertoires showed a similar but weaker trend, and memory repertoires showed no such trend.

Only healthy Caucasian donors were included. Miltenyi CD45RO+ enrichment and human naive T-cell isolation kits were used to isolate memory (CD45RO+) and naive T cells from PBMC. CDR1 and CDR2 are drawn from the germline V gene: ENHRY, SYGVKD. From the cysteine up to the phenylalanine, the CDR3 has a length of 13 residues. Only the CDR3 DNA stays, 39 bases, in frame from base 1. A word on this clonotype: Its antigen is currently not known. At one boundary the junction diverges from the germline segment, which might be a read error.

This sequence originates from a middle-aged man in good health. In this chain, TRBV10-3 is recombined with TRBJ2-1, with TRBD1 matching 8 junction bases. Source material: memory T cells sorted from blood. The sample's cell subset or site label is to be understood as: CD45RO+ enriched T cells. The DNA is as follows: TGTGCCATCAACGCTGACAGGGGCGATGAGCTGTTCTTC. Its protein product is CAINADRGDELFF.